A single sample gave rise to the 23 T cell receptor beta chains below, sequenced in a study of OX40 agonist ivuxolimab in advanced cancers. Produced via immunoSEQ multiplex PCR; TCRdb's table is partial and in-frame only. The sample contains about 46,000 clones, about 88% of which appear only once. Here the sequenced sample was CD4+ or CD8+ T cells sorted from blood, taken in a trial of the OX40 agonist ivuxolimab. Every receptor here comes from an adult with an advanced solid tumor such as melanoma, head and neck, liver or kidney cancer.

This chain connects TRBV7-6 to TRBJ2-5; TRBD2 might be the D (6 bases). Germline assignment: CDR1 SGHVS and CDR2 FNYEAQ. V dropped 4 bases and J dropped 1 base, with 19 bases sitting between them. This CDR3 has 17 amino acids. CDR3 region: CASSSAGAAGLQETQYF. The CDR3, as DNA: TGTGCCAGCAGCTCAGCCGGAGCCGCGGGGCTCCAAGAGACCCAGTACTTC.

This chain connects TRBV6-6 to TRBJ2-5; D may match TRBD1 or TRBD2 (6 bases each). Germline CDR1 and CDR2: MNHNY and SVGAGI (reference sequence). The CDR3 spans 14 residues. The germline V and J ends were trimmed by 8 bases and 2 bases, with 15 bases remaining between them. CDR3 loop: CASEGGWEQETQYF. CDR3 DNA: TGTGCCAGCGAAGGGGGGTGGGAACAAGAGACCCAGTACTTC.

The chain recombines TRBV7-8 with TRBJ1-2; D remains ambiguous. Germline CDR1 and CDR2: SGHVS and FQNEAQ. The CDR3 extends over 15 amino acids. Trimming left V 2 bases short and J 0 bases short, with 10 bases between. The CDR3 loop reads CASSLSRGANYGYTF. In DNA form, the CDR3 reads TGTGCCAGCAGCTTAAGTAGAGGCGCTAACTATGGCTACACCTTC.

The V call is TRBV2, the J call TRBJ1-6, with 10 bases aligning to TRBD1. CDR3 size: 14 residues. CDR1 SNHLY and CDR2 FYNNEI come from the germline V gene. The trim removed 7 bases at V and 6 bases at J, leaving 3 bases unmatched. CDR3 nucleotide sequence: TGTGCCAGCAAAAGGACAGGGGGTAATTCACCCCTCCACTTT. Protein: CASKRTGGNSPLHF.

The chain recombines TRBV6-5 with TRBJ2-2; D may be TRBD1 or TRBD2 (5 bases each). CDR1 MNHEY and CDR2 SVGAGI come from the germline V gene. With 0 bases removed from V and 5 bases from J, the gap between germline ends came to 10 bases. The CDR3 runs to 15 residues. CDR3 sequence reads: CASSYSGTGTGELFF. CDR3 sequence (DNA): TGTGCCAGCAGTTACTCGGGGACGGGGACCGGGGAGCTGTTTTTT.

The rearrangement joins TRBV27 to TRBJ1-5; the D is unclear. Germline CDR1 and CDR2: MNHEY and SMNVEV (reference sequence). V was pared by 5 bases and J by 0 bases, with 23 bases between. There are 19 residues in the CDR3. CDR3 DNA sequence: TGTGCCAGCAGTCCCCACGGGGTCCCCTCATCGGATAGCAATCAGCCCCAGCATTTT. Translation: CASSPHGVPSSDSNQPQHF.

V usage is TRBV5-1 and J usage is TRBJ2-7; D not certain. V shed 1 base and J shed 0 bases, with 17 bases lying between them. CDR1 and CDR2 from the germline V gene are SGHRS and YFSETQ. The CDR3 is 17 residues long. CDR3 nucleotides: TGCGCCAGCAGCTTGTACCCCCAGCAGCAAAACTCCTACGAGCAGTACTTC. Protein sequence: CASSLYPQQQNSYEQYF.

V is TRBV13 and J is TRBJ2-1, with 8 bases lining up with TRBD2. V dropped 6 bases and J dropped 0; count of bases not matched to a gene: 7. The CDR3 extends over 16 amino acids. The germline CDR1 and CDR2 sequences are PRHDT and FYEKMQ (reference sequence). The CDR3, as DNA: TGTGCCAGCAGTACGCCGGGGGGGAGCTCCTACAATGAGCAGTTCTTC. This encodes CASSTPGGSSYNEQFF. Based on the CDR3 plus reference TRBV13 and TRBJ2-1, the full variable domain is AAGVIQSPRHLIKEKRETATLKCYPIPRHDTVYWYQQGPGQDPQFLISFYEKMQSDKGSIPDRFSAQQFSDYHSELNMSSLELGDSALYFCASSTPGGSSYNEQFFGPGTRLTVL.

This clone was detected only a few times. V and J are TRBV5-4 and TRBJ1-1, with a possible D match to TRBD1 (5 bases). Trimming took off 4 bases at V and 5 bases at J, with 21 bases between the two ends. This CDR3 region has 16 residues. Per the germline V gene, CDR1 is SGHNT and CDR2 is YYREEE (reference sequence). The CDR3 DNA sequence: TGTGCCAGCAGCGAGGGGTGGCGGGGGAGTGGTACTGAAGCTTTCTTT. It is translated as CASSEGWRGSGTEAFF.

The V and J genes are TRBV7-9 and TRBJ2-1, with 9 bases lining up with TRBD2. With 5 bases clipped from V and 0 bases from J, the junction kept 8 bases outside the gene matches. CDR3 length: 17 amino acids. CDR1 and CDR2 (germline): SEHNR, FQNEAQ (reference sequence). CDR3 bases: TGTGCCAGCAGCAGACCCCTAGCGGGAATCTCCTACAATGAGCAGTTCTTC. Amino acids: CASSRPLAGISYNEQFF.

V usage is TRBV6-1 and J usage is TRBJ2-5, with 10 bases fitting TRBD2. This CDR3 contains 14 residues. The germline CDR1 and CDR2 sequences are MNHNS and SASEGT. J was trimmed by 7 bases and V by 3 bases; bases with no gene match: 5. The CDR3 sequence is CASSDKREGGTQYF. CDR3 sequence (DNA): TGTGCCAGCAGTGACAAGCGGGAGGGAGGGACCCAGTACTTC.

This chain uses TRBV19 with TRBJ1-5; D is possibly TRBD1 (6 bases). The CDR3 extends over 15 amino acids. V was cut by 0 bases and J by 3 bases, with 9 bases left in between. Germline CDR1 is LNHDA and CDR2 is SQIVND (reference sequence). CDR3 sequence reads: CASSIEGALNQPQHF. The CDR3, as DNA: TGTGCCAGTAGTATAGAGGGGGCCCTCAATCAGCCCCAGCATTTT.

A word on this clone: One end of the junction is discordant with germline, which a read error may explain. The chain employs TRBV27 and TRBJ2-7; D may match TRBD1 or TRBD2 (6 bases each). This CDR3 has 12 amino acids. Germline V gene data show CDR1 as MNHEY and CDR2 as SMNVEV (reference sequence). As DNA, the CDR3 is TGTGCCAGCCCTGGGGGGCAGGGGAGGTGGAACTTC. Amino acids: CASPGGQGRWNF.

This sequence joins TRBV2 and TRBJ2-1; 13 nucleotides line up with TRBD2. V was clipped by 7 bases and J by 8 bases; unmatched bases: 8. Germline CDR1 SNHLY, CDR2 FYNNEI. The CDR3 sequence is 15 residues long. This chain's CDR3 is CASIRTSGSWDEQFF. CDR3 nucleotide sequence: TGTGCCAGCATTAGGACTAGCGGGAGTTGGGATGAGCAGTTCTTC. Supplemented by reference TRBV2 and TRBJ2-1, the full variable domain reads EPEVTQTPSHQVTQMGQEVILRCVPISNHLYFYWYRQILGQKVEFLVSFYNNEISEKSEIFDDQFSVERPDGSNFTLKIRSTKLEDSAMYFCASIRTSGSWDEQFFGPGTRLTVL.

V gene TRBV5-1 combines with J gene TRBJ1-2; D is undetermined. The CDR3 contains 13 residues. The germline CDR1 and CDR2 sequences are SGHRS and YFSETQ. Trimming left V 4 bases short and J 0 bases short, with 7 bases between. CDR3 sequence reads: CASSLEANYGYTF. The CDR3 bases are TGCGCCAGCAGCCTAGAAGCTAACTATGGCTACACCTTC.

The V gene is TRBV5-1, the J gene TRBJ2-1, with D maybe TRBD2 (6 bases). Trimming took 3 bases from V and 15 from J, leaving 16 bases between them. The CDR3 sequence is 12 residues long. Germline CDR1 and CDR2: SGHRS and YFSETQ. The CDR3 loop reads CASSSSPGDSFF. For the CDR3, the DNA is TGCGCCAGCAGCTCCTCCCCGGGAGATTCGTTCTTC.

The chain combines TRBV27 with TRBJ1-2; 7 bases line up with TRBD1. J lost 3 bases, V lost 6 bases, and 4 bases had no gene match. The CDR3 is 13 residues long. The V gene's germline CDR1 is MNHEY and CDR2 SMNVEV (reference sequence). The CDR3 DNA follows: TGTGCCAGCAGCCCGGGACAGTACTATGGCTACACCTTC. It encodes CASSPGQYYGYTF.

This chain connects TRBV2 to TRBJ1-6; no clear D. Trimming took off 4 bases at V and 8 bases at J, with 18 bases between the two ends. The CDR3 is 16 amino acids. CDR1 and CDR2 from the germline V gene are SNHLY and FYNNEI. The CDR3 DNA follows: TGTGCCAGCAGTGTTCGTTCATACTCGGTGGATTCACCCCTCCACTTT. This encodes CASSVRSYSVDSPLHF.

CDR3 in DNA: TGTGCCAGCAGCCCCGGGACTAGCGGGGCTCACCCGAACACCGGGGAGCTGTTTTTT. This gives the protein CASSPGTSGAHPNTGELFF. V usage is TRBV7-2 and J usage is TRBJ2-2; 13 bases line up with TRBD2. The CDR3 runs 19 residues. Per germline, CDR1 SGHTA and CDR2 FQGNSA. The trim removed 5 bases at V and 0 bases at J, leaving 9 bases unmatched.

CDR3 region: CASFTQRGRVDEQFF. The DNA for the CDR3 is TGTGCCAGTTTTACCCAAAGGGGGAGAGTCGATGAGCAGTTCTTC. The rearrangement uses TRBV7-8 and TRBJ2-1; D is possibly TRBD1 (6 bases). This CDR3 has 15 residues. In germline, CDR1 is SGHVS, CDR2 FQNEAQ. V was shortened by 9 bases and J by 8 bases, with 23 bases between the two germline ends.

V is TRBV10-3 and J is TRBJ2-7; TRBD1 matches at 8 bases. Germline V CDR1 and CDR2: ENHRY, SYGVKD. The V segment lost 0 bases and the J segment 3 bases; nucleotides outside the gene matches: 4. CDR3 size: 15 residues. This chain's CDR3 is CAISESAGGVYEQYF. CDR3 in DNA: TGTGCCATCAGTGAGTCTGCAGGGGGCGTCTACGAGCAGTACTTC.

The chain joins TRBV5-6 to TRBJ2-7, with D unresolved. The germline CDR1 and CDR2 sequences are SGHDT and YYEEEE. This CDR3 is built from 14 residues. V gave up 0 bases and J gave up 3 bases, with 10 bases separating them. CDR3 sequence (DNA): TGTGCCAGCAGCTTGGGTTACGGATACTACGAGCAGTACTTC. Translation gives CASSLGYGYYEQYF.

The rearrangement links TRBV16 to TRBJ1-5; D is unresolved. Germline V gene lookup returns CDR1 KGHSY and CDR2 FQNENV. The V gene lost 5 bases and the J gene lost 2 bases, with 10 bases spanning the gap. The length of the CDR3 is 14 residues. CDR3 protein: CASSLNLGNQPQHF. The CDR3 DNA sequence: TGTGCCAGCAGCTTAAATTTGGGCAATCAGCCCCAGCATTTT. The full variable domain, its missing parts supplied by reference TRBV16 and TRBJ1-5, is GEEVAQTPKHLVRGEGQKAKLYCAPIKGHSYVFWYQQVLKNEFKFLISFQNENVFDETGMPKERFSAKCLPNSPCSLEIQATKLEDSAVYFCASSLNLGNQPQHFGDGTRLSIL.